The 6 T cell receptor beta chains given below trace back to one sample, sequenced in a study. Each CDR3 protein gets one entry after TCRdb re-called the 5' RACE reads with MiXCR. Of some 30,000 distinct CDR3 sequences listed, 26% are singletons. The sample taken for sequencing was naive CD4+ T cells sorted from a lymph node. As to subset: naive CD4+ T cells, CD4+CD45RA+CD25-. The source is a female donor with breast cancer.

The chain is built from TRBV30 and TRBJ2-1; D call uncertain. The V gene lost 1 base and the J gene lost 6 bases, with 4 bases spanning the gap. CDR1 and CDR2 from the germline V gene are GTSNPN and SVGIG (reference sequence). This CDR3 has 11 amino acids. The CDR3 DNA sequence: TGTGCCTGGAGTGCGGGCAATGAGCAGTTCTTC. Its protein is CAWSAGNEQFF. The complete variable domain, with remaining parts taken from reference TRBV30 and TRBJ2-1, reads SQTIHQWPATLVQPVGSPLSLECTVEGTSNPNLYWYRQAAGRGLQLLFYSVGIGQISSEVPQNLSASRPQDRQFILSSKKLLLSDSGFYLCAWSAGNEQFFGPGTRLTVL.

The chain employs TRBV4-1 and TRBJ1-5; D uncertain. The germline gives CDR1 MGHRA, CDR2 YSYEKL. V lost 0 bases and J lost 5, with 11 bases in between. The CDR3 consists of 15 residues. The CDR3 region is CASSQDIVGYQPQHF. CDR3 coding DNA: TGCGCCAGCAGCCAAGATATAGTGGGTTATCAGCCCCAGCATTTT.

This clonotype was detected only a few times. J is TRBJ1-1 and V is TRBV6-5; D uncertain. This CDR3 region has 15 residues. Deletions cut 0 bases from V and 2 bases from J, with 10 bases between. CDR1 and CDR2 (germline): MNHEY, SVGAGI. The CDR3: CASSYSRTDNTEAFF. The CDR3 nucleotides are TGTGCCAGCAGTTACTCTAGGACGGATAACACTGAAGCTTTCTTT.

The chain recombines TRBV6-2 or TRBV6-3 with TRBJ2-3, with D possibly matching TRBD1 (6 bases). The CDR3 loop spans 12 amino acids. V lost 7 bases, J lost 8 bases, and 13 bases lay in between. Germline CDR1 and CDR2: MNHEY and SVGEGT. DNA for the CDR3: TGTGCCAGCAATCCTGGGGGCGCTACGCAGTATTTT. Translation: CASNPGGATQYF.

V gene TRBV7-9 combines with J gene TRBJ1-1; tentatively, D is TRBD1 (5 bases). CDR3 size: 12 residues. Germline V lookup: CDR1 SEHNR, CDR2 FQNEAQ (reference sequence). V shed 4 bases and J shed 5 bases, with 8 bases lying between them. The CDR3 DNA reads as TGTGCCAGCAGCTCGACAGCGACTGAAGCTTTCTTT. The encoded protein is CASSSTATEAFF.

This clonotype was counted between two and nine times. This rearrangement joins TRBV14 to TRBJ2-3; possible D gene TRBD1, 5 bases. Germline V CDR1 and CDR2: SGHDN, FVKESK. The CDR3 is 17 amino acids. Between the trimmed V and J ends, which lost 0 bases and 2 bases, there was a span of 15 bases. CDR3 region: CASSQDTGALITDTQYF. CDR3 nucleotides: TGTGCCAGCAGCCAAGATACTGGGGCCCTAATCACAGATACGCAGTATTTT.